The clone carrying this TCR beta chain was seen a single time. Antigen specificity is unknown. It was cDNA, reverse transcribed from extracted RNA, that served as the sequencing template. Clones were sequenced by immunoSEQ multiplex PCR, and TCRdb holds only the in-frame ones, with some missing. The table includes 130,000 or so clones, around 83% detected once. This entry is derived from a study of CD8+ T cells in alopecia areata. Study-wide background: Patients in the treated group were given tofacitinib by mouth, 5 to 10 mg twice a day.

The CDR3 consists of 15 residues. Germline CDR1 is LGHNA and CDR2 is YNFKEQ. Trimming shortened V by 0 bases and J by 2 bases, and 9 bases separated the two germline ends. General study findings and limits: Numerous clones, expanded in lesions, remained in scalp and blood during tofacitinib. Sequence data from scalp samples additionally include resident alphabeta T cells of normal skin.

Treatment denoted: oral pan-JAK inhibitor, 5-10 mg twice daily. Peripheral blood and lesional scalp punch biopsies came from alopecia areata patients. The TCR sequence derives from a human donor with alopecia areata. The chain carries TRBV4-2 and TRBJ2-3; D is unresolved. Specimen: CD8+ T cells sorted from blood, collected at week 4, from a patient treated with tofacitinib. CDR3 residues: CASSQETGTTDTQYF. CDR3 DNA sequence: TGTGCCAGCAGCCAAGAGACCGGAACCACAGATACGCAGTATTTT.